The 12 T cell receptor beta chains reported below all come from one sample, sequenced in a study of CD8+CD57+ T cells in acquired aplastic anemia. Patients picked for sequencing had shown CD8+CD57+ cell expansion detected by flow cytometry. Profiling that covered TCR beta VDJ and CDR3 relied on genomic DNA as its template. One entry per CDR3 protein results from TCRdb running MiXCR on the reads. Among about 160,000 distinct CDR3 sequences listed, around 50% were seen once. The sample comprised sorted CD4+, CD8+, or CD8+CD57+ T cells (not recorded which) from PBMCs. These receptors were collected from a human donor with aplastic anemia.

This clonotype was detected only a few times. The junction differs from germline at one of its ends, possibly a read error. The gene calls are TRBV10-3 and TRBJ1-2; unclear D gene. The CDR3 has 11 residues. Germline V CDR1 and CDR2: ENHRY, SYGVKD. In DNA, the CDR3 is TGTGCCAGCAGTGCGGGGAATGGCTACACCTTC. Translating gives CASSAGNGYTF.

A note on this clonotype: A read error may account for a junction end that differs from germline. V gene TRBV5-1 combines with J gene TRBJ1-1; 9 bases map to TRBD1. This CDR3 is 14 amino acids long. Germline CDR1 is SGHRS and CDR2 is YFSETQ. CDR3 residues: CASRGDREATEASF. Written as DNA, the CDR3 is TGCGCCAGCAGGGGGGACAGGGAGGCCACTGAAGCTTCCTTT.

The chain carries TRBV24-1 and TRBJ2-2; TRBD2 aligns across 12 bases. With 3 bases clipped from V and 0 bases from J, the junction kept 4 bases outside the gene matches. The CDR3 spans 18 residues. CDR1 is KGHDR and CDR2 is SFDVKD in the germline V gene. The chain's CDR3 is CATSDVRLAGANTGELFF. The CDR3 DNA reads as TGTGCCACCAGTGATGTTCGACTAGCGGGGGCGAACACCGGGGAGCTGTTTTTT.

In its sample, this clonotype was seen many times. The gene calls are TRBV20-1 and TRBJ2-1; 7 bases agree with TRBD2. CDR3 length: 16 amino acids. Germline V gene data show CDR1 as DFQATT and CDR2 as SNEGSKA (reference sequence). J gave up 7 bases and V 3 bases, and 15 bases lay outside the gene matches. The DNA of the CDR3 is TGCAGTGCTAGCGACCTCTTCAGGCGGGGGTTTAATGAGCAGTTCTTC. This gives the protein CSASDLFRRGFNEQFF.

Ten or more counts support this clonotype. J is TRBJ1-2 and V is TRBV5-1, with TRBD1 matching over 10 bases. This CDR3 comprises 14 residues. With V trimmed by 5 bases and J by 6 bases, 7 bases remained unmatched. CDR1 is SGHRS, CDR2 YFSETQ, per germline. DNA of the CDR3: TGCGCCAGCAGTCAGACAGGGGGCGAGGATGGCTACACCTTC. Protein: CASSQTGGEDGYTF. The full variable domain, with the rest looked up from reference TRBV5-1 and TRBJ1-2, is KAGVTQTPRYLIKTRGQQVTLSCSPISGHRSVSWYQQTPGQGLQFLFEYFSETQRNKGNFPGRFSGRQFSNSRSEMNVSTLELGDSALYLCASSQTGGEDGYTFGSGTRLTVV.

The chain links TRBV2 to TRBJ1-6; D call uncertain. Germline V gene sequence: CDR1 SNHLY, CDR2 FYNNEI. V was shortened by 6 bases and J by 7 bases, with 7 bases between the two germline ends. CDR3 length: 12 residues. The CDR3 reads CASRRNNSPLHF. In nucleotides, the CDR3 is TGTGCCAGCAGAAGGAACAATTCACCCCTCCACTTT.

This clonotype came up a few times. The rearrangement uses TRBV6-2 or TRBV6-3 and TRBJ2-4; D is possibly TRBD1 or TRBD2 (5 bases each). In germline, CDR1 is MNHEY, CDR2 SVGEGT. The CDR3 covers 16 residues. Between the trimmed V and J ends, which lost 2 bases and 1 base, there was a span of 12 bases. This CDR3 is CASSYRGVAAKNIQYF. CDR3 DNA sequence: TGTGCCAGCAGTTACCGAGGGGTTGCGGCCAAAAACATTCAGTACTTC.

In regard to this clonotype: Germline and junction disagree at one end, which may indicate a read error. V and J are TRBV10-1 and TRBJ2-1, with 7 bases lining up with TRBD2. The CDR3 is 15 residues long. Germline V CDR1 and CDR2: WNHNN, SYGVQD (reference sequence). The chain's CDR3 is CASSEERGTYNEQLF. CDR3 in DNA: TGCGCCAGCAGTGAGGAGCGGGGAACCTACAATGAGCAGCTCTTC.

Written as DNA, the CDR3 is TGTGCCAGCTCACCCGGACAGGGCAAGACGGATGGCTACACCTTC. Its translation is CASSPGQGKTDGYTF. The rearrangement uses TRBV18 and TRBJ1-2; 8 bases are a match to TRBD1. The CDR3 runs 15 residues. Germline loops: CDR1 KGHSH, CDR2 LQKENI. V was clipped by 3 bases and J by 6 bases; unmatched bases: 9.

This clonotype was picked up many times. The chain links TRBV5-1 to TRBJ2-3; D tentatively reads TRBD1 or TRBD2 (5 bases each). The germline gives CDR1 SGHRS, CDR2 YFSETQ. This CDR3 contains 16 residues. Trimming stripped 0 bases from V and 1 base from J, with 12 bases between. The CDR3 DNA is TGCGCCAGCAGCTTGGACGGGGCGATAGGCACAGATACGCAGTATTTT. Translated, it gives CASSLDGAIGTDTQYF.

The chain uses TRBV10-3 and TRBJ1-2, with D hard to call. Germline V lookup: CDR1 ENHRY, CDR2 SYGVKD. V lost 5 bases and J lost 2, with 21 bases in between. This CDR3 is built from 17 residues. This CDR3 reads CAISSRQPIPTNYGYTF. The CDR3 nucleotides are TGTGCCATCAGTTCACGCCAGCCAATCCCCACAAACTATGGCTACACCTTC.

This sequence joins TRBV15 and TRBJ2-1; 8 bases match TRBD2. The junction had 13 bases not matched to a gene; V was cut back by 3 bases and J by 9 bases. CDR3 length: 16 residues. CDR1 and CDR2 (germline): LNHNV, YYDKDF (reference sequence). CDR3 sequence reads: CATSREVSGTFGEQFF. The CDR3 coding sequence is TGTGCCACCAGCAGGGAGGTTAGCGGGACATTTGGTGAGCAGTTCTTC. Full variable domain (rest looked up from reference TRBV15 and TRBJ2-1): DAMVIQNPRYQVTQFGKPVTLSCSQTLNHNVMYWYQQKSSQAPKLLFHYYDKDFNNEADTPDNFQSRRPNTSFCFLDIRSPGLGDTAMYLCATSREVSGTFGEQFFGPGTRLTVL.